What follows are 9 T cell receptor beta chains derived from one specimen sequenced in a study of cytomegalovirus exposure and HLA in healthy donors. TCRdb's table, derived via immunoSEQ multiplex PCR, lists solely in-frame clones and lacks some. The table records approximately 76,000 clones, roughly 95% of them present only once. Sequencing input: PBMCs. The source is a young woman in good health and CMV-seropositive.

V is TRBV29-1 and J is TRBJ1-3; TRBD1 aligns across 7 bases. The CDR3 totals 14 residues. CDR1 and CDR2 from the germline V gene are SQVTM and ANQGSEA. V lost 2 bases, J lost 0 bases, and 1 base stayed unmatched. This CDR3 is CSVESGGSGNTIYF. DNA of the CDR3: TGCAGCGTTGAATCAGGGGGCTCTGGAAACACCATATATTTT.

As for this clone: Compared with germline, one end of the junction differs, possibly owing to a read error. V gene TRBV6-5 combines with J gene TRBJ1-1; D unclear. Looked up from germline, CDR1 is MNHEY and CDR2 is SVGAGI. The CDR3 loop spans 15 amino acids. The CDR3 sequence is CASTLSGSANAEAFF. The CDR3 nucleotides read TGTGCCAGCACTTTATCGGGGTCGGCGAACGCTGAAGCTTTCTTT.

The genes are TRBV28 and TRBJ1-2; TRBD1 matches 7 bases. There are 12 residues in the CDR3. The ends lost 5 bases at V and 6 bases at J; junction bases unmatched: 3. The germline V gene encodes CDR1 MDHEN and CDR2 SYDVKM. The CDR3 nucleotides are TGTGCCAGCAGTACACAGGGGAATGGCTACACCTTC. Its protein product is CASSTQGNGYTF.

In this sample, this clone turned up once. The rearrangement joins TRBV6-5 to TRBJ2-3; D gene uncertain. Trimming cost V 2 bases and J 4 bases, with 7 bases left between them. CDR3 length: 13 residues. CDR1 and CDR2 from the germline V gene are MNHEY and SVGAGI. For the CDR3, the DNA is TGTGCCAGCAGTTACAAGATAGCAGATACGCAGTATTTT. Translating gives CASSYKIADTQYF.

The CDR3, as DNA: TGTGCCAGCATTATGCGCTCTGGGGCCAACGTCCTGACTTTC. Amino acid sequence: CASIMRSGANVLTF. The chain carries TRBV2 and TRBJ2-6, with unresolved D. Germline V lookup: CDR1 SNHLY, CDR2 FYNNEI. This CDR3 has 14 amino acids. The germline V and J ends were trimmed by 7 bases and 0 bases, with 7 bases remaining between them.

For the CDR3, the DNA is TGTGCCAGTAGTATTCTAGGGGGAGATTCGTACTATGGCTACACCTTC. Encoded protein: CASSILGGDSYYGYTF. The chain is built from TRBV19 and TRBJ1-2; the D gene is possibly TRBD1 (6 bases). CDR1 LNHDA and CDR2 SQIVND come from the germline V gene (reference sequence). Trimming cost V 3 bases and J 3 bases, with 17 bases left between them. CDR3 length: 16 residues. Based on the CDR3 plus reference TRBV19 and TRBJ1-2, the full variable domain is DGGITQSPKYLFRKEGQNVTLSCEQNLNHDAMYWYRQDPGQGLRLIYYSQIVNDFQKGDIAEGYSVSREKKESFPLTVTSAQKNPTAFYLCASSILGGDSYYGYTFGSGTRLTVV.

V is TRBV4-1 and J is TRBJ2-3, with D maybe TRBD2 (6 bases). The germline V and J ends were trimmed by 3 bases and 2 bases, with 12 bases remaining between them. Germline loops: CDR1 MGHRA, CDR2 YSYEKL. The CDR3 sequence is 15 residues long. CDR3 region: CASSQGLPDTDTQYF. The CDR3 DNA reads as TGCGCCAGCAGCCAGGGACTTCCGGACACAGATACGCAGTATTTT.

This chain joins TRBV7-3 and TRBJ2-6; possible D gene TRBD1, 5 bases. The CDR3 has 16 residues. Trimming stripped 5 bases from V and 0 bases from J, with 11 bases between. The germline V gene encodes CDR1 SGHTA and CDR2 FQGTGA. The chain's CDR3 is CASSEKQDSGANVLTF. The CDR3 nucleotides are TGTGCCAGCAGCGAGAAACAGGACTCTGGGGCCAACGTCCTGACTTTC.

The chain has TRBV30 and TRBJ2-1; TRBD2 aligns across 7 bases. The CDR3 runs to 16 residues. CDR1 GTSNPN and CDR2 SVGIG come from the germline V gene (reference sequence). V lost 7 bases to trimming and J lost 0 bases; unmatched junction nucleotides: 12. DNA for the CDR3: TGTGCCTCCCTCCAAGAGCAGCGGGACTCCTACAATGAGCAGTTCTTC. As protein: CASLQEQRDSYNEQFF.